A single sample gave rise to the 28 T cell receptor beta chains below, sequenced in a study of beta chain features in type 1 diabetes. Study outcomes and limitations: All four CD4+ subsets from Type 1 diabetes patients carried moderately but significantly shorter TCRB CDR3s.

Expressed TCRB transcripts were sequenced because the isolated RNA had all been reverse transcribed beforehand. TCRdb keeps only in-frame clones here, not all; method: immunoSEQ multiplex PCR. The table lists roughly 150,000 clones, 7% to 9.5% of them singletons. No antigen has been identified for these receptors. The sequenced material came from central memory CD4+ T cells from blood. The receptors were gathered from a woman aged 25 to 39 with type 1 diabetes.

This clone appeared a few times. The chain has TRBV18 and TRBJ1-1, with a weak D call TRBD1 (6 bases). Per germline, CDR1 KGHSH and CDR2 LQKENI. Trimming stripped 7 bases from V and 2 bases from J, with 11 bases between. There are 13 residues in the CDR3. This chain's CDR3 is CASYPGVNTEAFF. The DNA of the CDR3 is TGTGCCAGCTACCCAGGGGTCAACACTGAAGCTTTCTTT.

CDR3 nucleotides: TGTGCCAGCAACTCTGGGGCAGGGACTGAAGCTTTCTTT. Translated, it gives CASNSGAGTEAFF. V and J are TRBV7-3 and TRBJ1-1, with D perhaps TRBD1 (5 bases). The germline gives CDR1 SGHTA, CDR2 FQGTGA. V was shortened by 7 bases and J by 5 bases, with 14 bases between the two germline ends. The CDR3 has 13 amino acids.

V gene TRBV30 combines with J gene TRBJ2-1; 12 bases fit TRBD2. The V gene's germline CDR1 is GTSNPN and CDR2 SVGIG (reference sequence). This CDR3 has 19 amino acids. V lost 3 bases and J lost 4; bases outside the gene matches: 16. The CDR3 loop reads CAWSTPLGLAGEGYNEQFF. The CDR3 bases are TGTGCCTGGAGCACCCCTTTGGGACTAGCGGGTGAGGGATACAATGAGCAGTTCTTC.

The table lists this clone with a few counts. The genes are TRBV27 and TRBJ2-7, with D possibly matching TRBD1 (6 bases). Germline V lookup: CDR1 MNHEY, CDR2 SMNVEV (reference sequence). Trimming shortened V by 5 bases and J by 0 bases, and 17 bases separated the two germline ends. CDR3 length: 16 amino acids. CDR3 sequence (DNA): TGTGCCAGCAGTACCCTCAGGGGCCTCTTCTCCTACGAGCAGTACTTC. Protein product: CASSTLRGLFSYEQYF.

The J gene is TRBJ2-2, the V gene TRBV30; 11 positions match TRBD1. The V and J ends lost 3 bases and 8 bases, in that order; junction bases with no gene match: 11. Looked up from germline, CDR1 is GTSNPN and CDR2 is SVGIG (reference sequence). The CDR3 has 16 residues. The CDR3 protein is CAWSRPGQGVGGELFF. In DNA form, the CDR3 reads TGTGCCTGGAGCCGACCGGGACAGGGGGTAGGGGGGGAGCTGTTTTTT.

This clone was seen at least ten times. The chain joins TRBV2 to TRBJ1-1; D gene uncertain. Trimming stripped 5 bases from V and 6 bases from J, with 13 bases between. There are 13 residues in the CDR3. CDR1 is SNHLY and CDR2 is FYNNEI in the germline V gene. The CDR3 DNA reads TGTGCCAGCAGTCTCGGTATGTCTCCTGAAGCTTTCTTT. The encoded protein is CASSLGMSPEAFF.

This clone was counted only a few times. The chain uses TRBV5-1 and TRBJ1-1, with D maybe TRBD1 (6 bases). There are 13 residues in the CDR3. CDR1 is SGHRS, CDR2 YFSETQ, per germline. Trimming cost V 4 bases and J 3 bases, with 10 bases left between them. The CDR3 loop is CASSVRTDTEAFF. CDR3 in DNA: TGCGCCAGCAGCGTGAGGACAGACACTGAAGCTTTCTTT.

V usage is TRBV30 and J usage is TRBJ1-1; D unclear. Trimming pared 0 bases from V and 1 base from J, leaving 6 bases between. The CDR3 is 13 amino acids. From germline, CDR1 is GTSNPN and CDR2 SVGIG (reference sequence). CDR3 DNA: TGTGCCTGGAGTGTACACAGGAACACTGAAGCTTTCTTT. It codes for CAWSVHRNTEAFF. The variable domain in full, with the rest retrieved from reference TRBV30 and TRBJ1-1, is SQTIHQWPATLVQPVGSPLSLECTVEGTSNPNLYWYRQAAGRGLQLLFYSVGIGQISSEVPQNLSASRPQDRQFILSSKKLLLSDSGFYLCAWSVHRNTEAFFGQGTRLTVV.

This clone was picked up a small number of times. The chain joins TRBV29-1 to TRBJ2-7; 10 nucleotides align to TRBD2. The CDR3 length is 16 residues. From germline, CDR1 is SQVTM and CDR2 ANQGSEA. Trimming cost V 7 bases and J 3 bases; bases outside gene matches: 15. The CDR3 loop is CSALAQKREGHYEQYF. The CDR3 region has the DNA TGCAGCGCCTTGGCCCAAAAGCGGGAGGGCCACTACGAGCAGTACTTC.

Only a few counts were recorded for this clone. CDR3 nucleotide sequence: TGTGCCAGCAGTCCTGGGCCTGAGTCAGGAGCTTTCTTT. This translates into CASSPGPESGAFF. The chain has TRBV2 and TRBJ1-1, with no clear D. V lost 5 bases to trimming and J lost 10 bases, with 17 bases between them. Germline loops: CDR1 SNHLY, CDR2 FYNNEI. The CDR3 totals 13 residues.

This clone was counted a few times. The chain uses TRBV27 and TRBJ2-2; no firm D call. The germline V gene encodes CDR1 MNHEY and CDR2 SMNVEV (reference sequence). CDR3 length: 15 residues. The V end lost 4 bases, the J end lost 2 bases, and 11 bases lay between the germline ends. The CDR3 spells CASSSSFYNTGELFF. For the CDR3, the DNA is TGTGCCAGCAGTTCTAGTTTTTATAACACCGGGGAGCTGTTTTTT.

This clone was detected only a few times. The rearrangement links TRBV6-5 to TRBJ2-1; 10 positions agree with TRBD2. V was pared by 3 bases and J by 5 bases, with 7 bases of the junction left unmatched. CDR1 is MNHEY, CDR2 SVGAGI, per germline. The CDR3 covers 16 residues. The CDR3 loop is CASSYARLAGDNEQFF. The DNA for the CDR3 is TGTGCCAGCAGTTATGCTAGGCTAGCGGGAGACAATGAGCAGTTCTTC.

The chain recombines TRBV28 with TRBJ2-1; tentative D call: TRBD1 (6 bases). Trimming stripped 8 bases from V and 4 bases from J, with 15 bases between. CDR3 size: 14 residues. The germline V gene encodes CDR1 MDHEN and CDR2 SYDVKM. The CDR3: CASLGAGDYNEQFF. In DNA, the CDR3 is TGTGCCAGCCTGGGGGCAGGGGATTACAATGAGCAGTTCTTC.

The chain is built from TRBV7-9 and TRBJ2-1; TRBD2 matches 10 bases. The CDR3 has 15 residues. Per the germline V gene, CDR1 is SEHNR and CDR2 is FQNEAQ (reference sequence). V shed 4 bases, J shed 6 bases, and the junction held 6 bases outside the gene matches. In DNA form, the CDR3 reads TGTGCCAGCAGCTCAAGAAGGACTAGCGGCAATGAGCAGTTCTTC. Translation: CASSSRRTSGNEQFF.

The chain is built from TRBV7-3 and TRBJ2-3, with 8 bases lining up with TRBD1. Unmatched junction bases numbered 6, after V lost 5 bases and J lost 5 bases. CDR1 SGHTA and CDR2 FQGTGA come from the germline V gene. The length of the CDR3 is 14 residues. The CDR3 nucleotides are TGTGCCAGCAGCAAGGACAGGGCCCAAGATACGCAGTATTTT. Its protein product is CASSKDRAQDTQYF. Based on the CDR3 plus reference TRBV7-3 and TRBJ2-3, the full variable domain is GAGVSQTPSNKVTEKGKYVELRCDPISGHTALYWYRQSLGQGPEFLIYFQGTGAADDSGLPNDRFFAVRPEGSVSTLKIQRTERGDSAVYLCASSKDRAQDTQYFGPGTRLTVL.

The CDR3: CASSLAGAGAYNEQFF. As DNA, the CDR3 is TGTGCCAGCAGCTTAGCGGGAGCGGGAGCCTACAATGAGCAGTTCTTC. V and J are TRBV7-9 and TRBJ2-1; TRBD2 aligns across 8 bases. Germline CDR1 and CDR2: SEHNR and FQNEAQ (reference sequence). The V gene end was trimmed by 0 bases and the J gene end by 2 bases; junction bases not matched to a gene: 3. This CDR3 contains 16 residues.

The V gene is TRBV7-3, the J gene TRBJ2-3; D is unresolved. CDR3 size: 14 residues. From germline, CDR1 is SGHTA and CDR2 FQGTGA. Trimming cost V 1 base and J 4 bases, with 9 bases left between them. This CDR3 reads CASSLMAPPDTQYF. The CDR3 DNA sequence: TGTGCCAGCAGCTTAATGGCCCCTCCAGATACGCAGTATTTT.

The chain links TRBV30 to TRBJ1-2, with D perhaps matching TRBD1 (5 bases). The germline V and J ends were trimmed by 2 bases and 2 bases, with 12 bases remaining between them. The CDR3 is 14 amino acids. CDR1 and CDR2 (germline): GTSNPN, SVGIG (reference sequence). CDR3 in amino acids: CAWSRGSKNYGYTF. CDR3 nucleotides: TGTGCCTGGAGTAGGGGATCGAAAAACTATGGCTACACCTTC.

The table lists this clone with a few counts. The chain has TRBV9 and TRBJ2-1, with TRBD1 as a possible D gene (5 bases). Germline CDR1 is SGDLS and CDR2 is YYNGEE. The V gene lost 0 bases and the J gene lost 10 bases, with 11 bases spanning the gap. The CDR3 is 13 residues long. The chain's CDR3 is CASSVEGLGEQFF. The CDR3 nucleotides are TGTGCCAGCAGCGTAGAGGGGCTGGGGGAGCAGTTCTTC.

The gene calls are TRBV30 and TRBJ2-5, with D maybe TRBD2 (6 bases). Germline CDR1 GTSNPN, CDR2 SVGIG (reference sequence). The CDR3 has 14 amino acids. V lost 3 bases and J lost 0, with 11 bases in between. Written as DNA, the CDR3 is TGTGCCTGGAGGCCGGGCGGGAACCAAGAGACCCAGTACTTC. Residues: CAWRPGGNQETQYF. Filled out from reference TRBV30 and TRBJ2-5, the complete variable domain reads SQTIHQWPATLVQPVGSPLSLECTVEGTSNPNLYWYRQAAGRGLQLLFYSVGIGQISSEVPQNLSASRPQDRQFILSSKKLLLSDSGFYLCAWRPGGNQETQYFGPGTRLLVL.

The J gene is TRBJ2-1, the V gene TRBV27; possible D gene TRBD2, 6 bases. In germline, CDR1 is MNHEY, CDR2 SMNVEV (reference sequence). The V end lost 3 bases, the J end lost 6 bases, and 9 bases lay between the germline ends. This CDR3 is built from 13 residues. The CDR3 nucleotides are TGTGCCAGCAGTTTTCAGGGAGGCAATGAGCAGTTCTTC. Residues: CASSFQGGNEQFF.

The chain is built from TRBV19 and TRBJ1-1; TRBD1 matches 8 bases. The CDR3 runs to 12 residues. With V trimmed by 7 bases and J by 5 bases, 3 bases remained unmatched. The germline CDR1 and CDR2 sequences are LNHDA and SQIVND (reference sequence). CDR3 DNA: TGTGCCAGTAAGGACAGGGTGACTGAAGCTTTCTTT. As protein: CASKDRVTEAFF.

This clone has only one observation. This sequence joins TRBV6-5 and TRBJ1-2, with D uncertain. Trimming took off 5 bases at V and 8 bases at J, with 18 bases between the two ends. The CDR3 spans 14 residues. CDR1 MNHEY and CDR2 SVGAGI come from the germline V gene. The CDR3 nucleotides are TGTGCCAGCAGTGAAAATCTAGGGAGTAGCGGCTACACCTTC. Translated: CASSENLGSSGYTF.

This clone has a handful of counts. The chain recombines TRBV6-6 with TRBJ2-3; D may be TRBD2 (5 bases). CDR3 size: 11 residues. CDR1 MNHNY and CDR2 SVGAGI come from the germline V gene (reference sequence). In nucleotides, the CDR3 is TGTGCTTCTAGAGGGACAGATACGCAGTATTTT. This translates into CASRGTDTQYF.

V gene TRBV29-1 combines with J gene TRBJ2-1; D is perhaps TRBD2 (5 bases). V lost 5 bases and J 6 bases, leaving 14 bases between the germline ends. CDR3 length: 13 amino acids. Germline V gene sequence: CDR1 SQVTM, CDR2 ANQGSEA. For the CDR3, the DNA is TGCAGCGTTTTAGCGATAGCCACCAATGAGCAGTTCTTC. This encodes CSVLAIATNEQFF.

The table lists this clone with a few counts. The V and J genes are TRBV29-1 and TRBJ1-1; the D gene is possibly TRBD1 (5 bases). Germline CDR1 and CDR2: SQVTM and ANQGSEA. Deletions cut 5 bases from V and 4 bases from J, with 17 bases between. The CDR3 spans 14 residues. The CDR3 region has the DNA TGCAGCGTTCCCGGGACTGGTGGAAGCACTGAAGCTTTCTTT. Protein: CSVPGTGGSTEAFF.

V is TRBV30 and J is TRBJ2-1; 8 bases line up with TRBD1. Germline values: CDR1 GTSNPN, CDR2 SVGIG (reference sequence). The CDR3 contains 16 residues. The ends lost 1 base at V and 0 bases at J; junction bases unmatched: 5. The CDR3 is CAWSGGDRSSYNEQFF. The CDR3 bases are TGTGCCTGGAGTGGAGGGGACAGGAGCTCCTACAATGAGCAGTTCTTC.

The V call is TRBV2, the J call TRBJ1-5; the D is unclear. The germline V and J ends were trimmed by 4 bases and 4 bases, with 8 bases remaining between them. The CDR3 totals 13 residues. Germline CDR1 SNHLY, CDR2 FYNNEI. CDR3 residues: CASSVGSNQPQHF. CDR3 nucleotides: TGTGCCAGCAGTGTTGGCAGTAATCAGCCCCAGCATTTT.